This entry features one TCR beta chain sequence. This clone was observed many times. Its specific antigen is unknown. Nothing much larger sits one base from this clone, and base qualities are not available. The collaborating institutions used their own protocols to collect whole blood in K2EDTA tubes. For TCRbeta analysis, collaborators shipped samples in one of three forms: frozen whole blood, isolated PBMCs, or DNA extracted from either of those sample types. The sample originates from a study of blood T cell repertoires in COVID-19 (dated by TCRdb to 2018 to 2020). Regarding the study in general: Collaborator samples came from the United States, Italy and Spain and covered acute and convalescent phases of COVID-19. The material from the prospective study consisted of cDNA or gDNA derived from T cells, B-cell-depleted T cells, or PBMCs. Deeply sampled blood TCRbeta repertoires from subjects exposed to, actively infected with, or recovered from COVID-19 were included in the dataset. The repertoires were made available in a free public database intended to serve as a resource for research on the immune response to SARS-CoV-2. The samples were drawn from two sources: the first 160 participants of the ongoing ImmuneRACE study, and 1,200 or so subjects contributed by 6 global collaborators. A de-identified subject ID, COVID-19 status, age in years and sex were almost always included in the sample metadata. Where HLA class I and class II types were available, the types were taken from metadata supplied by the sample provider, not from assay-based typing. Paper-wide results and their limitations: The amount of clinical and demographic metadata varied by source and participant and was provided uncurated.

Per the germline V gene, SGHRS is the CDR1 and YFSETQ is the CDR2. Trimming removed 1 base from V and 5 bases from J, leaving 12 bases between the germline ends. Including the terminal cysteine and phenylalanine, the CDR3 comprises 14 residues. Solely the CDR3 DNA is kept, with 42 bases framed from the first base. TCRbeta CDR3 regions were amplified from genomic DNA by means of the immunoSEQ Assay, a bias-controlled multiplex PCR. The authors' analysis ran thus. The number of nucleated cells in each sample was estimated by amplification of reference gene primers within the assay. Sequence reads were collapsed and filtered to measure the absolute abundance of every unique TCRbeta CDR3 rearrangement. For each sample, productive Simpson clonality was calculated as the square root of Simpson's diversity index across productive rearrangements. The clones in this table, taken by TCRdb from immuneACCESS, are in-frame only. Not every clone is retained; where verified, under half of the shortfall comes from an unresolved V gene, and the cause of the rest is unknown. That table furnishes V, J and clone size, whereas the DNA furnished D and trimming. In all, the sample holds fewer than 85,000 clones, and roughly 70% of those were seen once. The biggest ten clones account for just over 2.5% of the sample.

The sequencing sample was made of peripheral blood. The V gene is TRBV5-1 and the J gene is TRBJ2-5, with the D gene uncertain. The TCR sequence derives from a human donor with acute or convalescent COVID-19. The donor label of this sample is uncertain. The CDR3 corresponds to CASSLTRSLETQYF. Here is the DNA: TGCGCCAGCAGCTTGACTCGGAGCCTGGAGACCCAGTACTTC.